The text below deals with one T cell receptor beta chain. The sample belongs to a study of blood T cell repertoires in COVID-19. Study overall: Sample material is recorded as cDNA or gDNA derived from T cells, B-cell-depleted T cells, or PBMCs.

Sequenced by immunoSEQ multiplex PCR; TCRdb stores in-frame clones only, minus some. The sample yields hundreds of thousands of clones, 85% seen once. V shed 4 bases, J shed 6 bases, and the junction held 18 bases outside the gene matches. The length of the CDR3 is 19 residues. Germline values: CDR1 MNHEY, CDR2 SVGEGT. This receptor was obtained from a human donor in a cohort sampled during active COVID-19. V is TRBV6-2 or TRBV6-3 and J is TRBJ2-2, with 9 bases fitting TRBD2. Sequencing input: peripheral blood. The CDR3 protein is CASSSPYVGLAKVAGELFF. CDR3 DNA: TGTGCCAGCAGTTCCCCCTACGTTGGACTAGCGAAAGTGGCCGGGGAGCTGTTTTTT.